Below, 26 T cell receptor beta chains from the same sample are listed, as sequenced in a study of blood T cell repertoires in COVID-19. This table comes from immunoSEQ multiplex PCR, and its TCRdb copy is limited to in-frame clones, with some not included. The profile covers about 120,000 clones, with over 75% appearing a single time and roughly 3.9% taken by the ten largest. Input material: peripheral blood. All receptors derive from a man aged 60-69 years with acute or convalescent COVID-19.

V usage is TRBV18 and J usage is TRBJ1-1; no clear D gene. The CDR3 contains 13 residues. The ends were cut back, 6 bases at V and 5 bases at J, with 13 bases in the middle. The germline V gene encodes CDR1 KGHSH and CDR2 LQKENI. The CDR3, as DNA: TGTGCCAGCTCCCTAGACGTAGCAACTGAAGCTTTCTTT. Translation: CASSLDVATEAFF.

This clone came up once. The chain recombines TRBV30 with TRBJ2-2, with 8 positions matching TRBD1. From germline, CDR1 is GTSNPN and CDR2 SVGIG (reference sequence). The V segment lost 0 bases and the J segment 8 bases; nucleotides outside the gene matches: 11. CDR3 length: 16 residues. Written as DNA, the CDR3 is TGTGCCTGGAGTGTATGGCAGGGGGCCCCTTCGGGGGAGCTGTTTTTT. Protein: CAWSVWQGAPSGELFF.

V usage is TRBV5-6 and J usage is TRBJ2-7; D is ambiguous. V lost 1 base and J lost 7, with 9 bases in between. There are 12 residues in the CDR3. CDR1 is SGHDT and CDR2 is YYEEEE in the germline V gene. The CDR3 reads CASSLMFREQYF. The CDR3 region has the DNA TGTGCCAGCAGCTTGATGTTCCGGGAGCAGTACTTC.

The chain is built from TRBV21-1 and TRBJ2-1; the listed D gene, TRBD2, was not tested against the DNA. TRBV21-1 counts as a pseudogene. The CDR3 spans 19 residues. CDR3 in amino acids: CASSIGLAGEMGAYNEQFF. CDR3 bases: TGTGCCAGCAGCATAGGACTAGCGGGAGAGATGGGTGCCTACAATGAGCAGTTCTTC.

The chain joins TRBV4-1 to TRBJ2-1; 13 bases map to TRBD2. V shed 0 bases, J shed 11 bases, and the junction held 7 bases outside the gene matches. This CDR3 has 16 amino acids. In germline, CDR1 is MGHRA, CDR2 YSYEKL. This chain's CDR3 is CASSQERTSGRTQQFF. The DNA for the CDR3 is TGCGCCAGCAGCCAAGAGCGGACTAGCGGGAGAACCCAGCAGTTCTTC.

This chain links TRBV7-6 with TRBJ1-1; D ambiguous. In germline, CDR1 is SGHVS, CDR2 FNYEAQ. Trimming removed 5 bases from V and 3 bases from J, with 10 bases in between. This CDR3 region has 13 residues. The CDR3, as DNA: TGTGCCAGCAGCCTCCATGAGGACACTGAAGCTTTCTTT. It codes for CASSLHEDTEAFF.

As regards this clone: Other nucleotide sequences in the sample specify the same CDR3. The chain combines TRBV9 with TRBJ2-7; no clear D. The V and J ends lost 4 bases and 0 bases respectively, with 11 bases between them. Germline loops: CDR1 SGDLS, CDR2 YYNGEE. The length of the CDR3 is 14 residues. CDR3: CASSPRVASYEQYF. As DNA, the CDR3 is TGTGCCAGCAGCCCTCGTGTGGCCTCCTACGAGCAGTACTTC.

The chain has TRBV7-8 and TRBJ2-5; TRBD1 matches at 8 bases. The CDR3 has 19 residues. The junction had 19 bases not matched to a gene; V was cut back by 5 bases and J by 2 bases. CDR1 is SGHVS and CDR2 is FQNEAQ in the germline V gene. In DNA form, the CDR3 reads TGTGCCAGCAGCCATCGTGTAAGACAGGGGCGTGATGGGCAAGAGACCCAGTACTTC. The encoded protein is CASSHRVRQGRDGQETQYF. The whole variable domain, remainder taken from reference TRBV7-8 and TRBJ2-5, is GAGVSQSPRYKVAKRGQDVALRCDPISGHVSLFWYQQALGQGPEFLTYFQNEAQLDKSGLPSDRFFAERPEGSVSTLKIQRTQQEDSAVYLCASSHRVRQGRDGQETQYFGPGTRLLVL.

The rearrangement uses TRBV6-6 and TRBJ2-7; 9 positions match TRBD1. This CDR3 comprises 16 residues. Germline lookup yields CDR1 MNHNY and CDR2 SVGAGI (reference sequence). The ends lost 4 bases at V and 5 bases at J; junction bases unmatched: 12. Written as DNA, the CDR3 is TGTGCCAGCAGTTCCCTTCTCGGGACAGGGCAAAACGAGCAGTACTTC. Translating gives CASSSLLGTGQNEQYF.

The chain combines TRBV28 with TRBJ2-7, with D possibly being TRBD2 (6 bases). CDR3 length: 16 amino acids. Trimming left V 5 bases short and J 0 bases short, with 17 bases between. CDR1 MDHEN and CDR2 SYDVKM come from the germline V gene. The DNA of the CDR3 is TGTGCCAGCAGTGTCCGGGACTTCCTTCTCTCCTACGAGCAGTACTTC. This codes for CASSVRDFLLSYEQYF.

CDR3 loop: CASSLRLGASPLHF. The CDR3 bases are TGTGCCAGCAGCCTAAGGTTGGGGGCTTCACCCCTCCACTTT. The chain combines TRBV5-4 with TRBJ1-6; D possibly corresponds to TRBD1 (6 bases). CDR3 length: 14 amino acids. The germline V gene encodes CDR1 SGHNT and CDR2 YYREEE (reference sequence). Trimming took off 4 bases at V and 9 bases at J, with 14 bases between the two ends. Supplemented by reference TRBV5-4 and TRBJ1-6, the full variable domain reads ETGVTQSPTHLIKTRGQQVTLRCSSQSGHNTVSWYQQALGQGPQFIFQYYREEENGRGNFPPRFSGLQFPNYSSELNVNALELDDSALYLCASSLRLGASPLHFGNGTRLTVT.

The V gene is TRBV7-8, the J gene TRBJ2-5; possible D gene TRBD2, 6 bases. CDR1 and CDR2 from the germline V gene are SGHVS and FQNEAQ. Trimming shortened V by 1 base and J by 6 bases, and 15 bases separated the two germline ends. The CDR3 extends over 15 amino acids. The CDR3 region has the DNA TGTGCCAGCAGCTTAGGCTCGGGAGCAATACAGACCCAGTACTTC. This translates into CASSLGSGAIQTQYF.

The chain employs TRBV28 and TRBJ2-1; no reliable D call. Germline assignment: CDR1 MDHEN and CDR2 SYDVKM. The CDR3 is 13 amino acids. Trimming stripped 3 bases from V and 9 bases from J, with 12 bases between. The CDR3 sequence is CASSLTAPGEQFF. As DNA, the CDR3 is TGTGCCAGCAGTTTGACTGCCCCCGGTGAGCAGTTCTTC.

This sequence joins TRBV6-6 and TRBJ2-1, with D perhaps matching TRBD2 (5 bases). The CDR3 runs to 14 residues. Germline loops: CDR1 MNHNY, CDR2 SVGAGI (reference sequence). V shed 2 bases and J shed 16 bases, with 21 bases lying between them. The CDR3 DNA sequence: TGTGCCAGCAGTTACCTCGATCTTGGGGAGTCCCGCTTCTTC. Its protein is CASSYLDLGESRFF.

The chain links TRBV5-1 to TRBJ2-5; TRBD2 aligns across 8 bases. The germline CDR1 and CDR2 sequences are SGHRS and YFSETQ. V dropped 3 bases and J dropped 5; count of bases not matched to a gene: 9. The CDR3 runs to 15 residues. The CDR3 spells CASSYQAGVRETQYF. The CDR3 DNA sequence: TGCGCCAGCAGCTACCAAGCGGGAGTTAGGGAGACCCAGTACTTC.

The chain combines TRBV6-5 with TRBJ1-1; 11 bases align to TRBD1. CDR1 is MNHEY, CDR2 SVGAGI, per germline. V lost 6 bases to trimming and J lost 7 bases; unmatched junction nucleotides: 7. The CDR3 length is 14 residues. CDR3 nucleotides: TGTGCCAGCAGGATTTCCGGGACAGGGGGTGAAGCTTTCTTT. The encoded protein is CASRISGTGGEAFF.

The rearrangement uses TRBV29-1 and TRBJ2-7; TRBD1 matches at 10 bases. CDR3 size: 13 residues. Trimming removed 7 bases from V and 7 bases from J; junction bases left unmatched: 10. Germline V gene data show CDR1 as SQVTM and CDR2 as ANQGSEA. DNA of the CDR3: TGCAGCGCGGGGACAGGGGCCGGGAGTGAGCAGTACTTC. As protein: CSAGTGAGSEQYF.

This clone came up a few times. The CDR3 nucleotides are TGTGCCAGCAGCTTACAGGGGGAGACCGGGGAGCTGTTTTTT. Residues: CASSLQGETGELFF. The chain has TRBV7-9 and TRBJ2-2, with 7 bases fitting TRBD1. Germline trimming cut 2 bases from V and 5 bases from J; bases unmatched to any gene: 2. In germline, CDR1 is SEHNR, CDR2 FQNEAQ (reference sequence). The CDR3 loop spans 14 amino acids.

The chain uses TRBV19 and TRBJ1-5; D is perhaps TRBD1 (5 bases). The V gene's germline CDR1 is LNHDA and CDR2 SQIVND (reference sequence). The CDR3 is 15 amino acids. The ends were cut back, 5 bases at V and 3 bases at J, with 14 bases in the middle. This chain's CDR3 is CASSARGGINQPQHF. The DNA for the CDR3 is TGTGCCAGTAGTGCCCGGGGCGGGATCAATCAGCCCCAGCATTTT.

The V gene is TRBV7-6, the J gene TRBJ2-7; D is possibly TRBD1 (6 bases). This CDR3 spans 16 amino acids. The germline V gene encodes CDR1 SGHVS and CDR2 FNYEAQ. V lost 5 bases and J lost 3, with 20 bases in between. CDR3 residues: CASSQRRGVDGYEQYF. The CDR3 coding sequence is TGTGCCAGCAGCCAACGCAGGGGAGTCGATGGCTACGAGCAGTACTTC.

The chain's CDR3 is CASSLTNTGELFF. Here the CDR3 DNA reads TGTGCCAGCAGCCTTACGAACACCGGGGAGCTGTTTTTT. V and J are TRBV14 and TRBJ2-2, with unresolved D. The CDR3 length is 13 residues. V lost 4 bases and J 0 bases, leaving 3 bases between the germline ends. Germline V gives CDR1 SGHDN, CDR2 FVKESK.

CDR3 sequence reads: CASSKTVNQPQHF. The CDR3 bases are TGTGCCAGCAGTAAGACTGTTAATCAGCCCCAGCATTTT. This chain uses TRBV6-5 with TRBJ1-5, with D hard to call. Trimming removed 5 bases at V and 4 bases at J, with 9 bases between. Germline CDR1 is MNHEY and CDR2 is SVGAGI. The CDR3 runs to 13 residues.

Only a few counts were recorded for this clone. The chain couples TRBV10-1 to TRBJ2-5; TRBD2 agrees at 10 bases. The CDR3 consists of 17 residues. Unmatched junction bases numbered 15, after V lost 6 bases and J lost 5 bases. CDR1 is WNHNN, CDR2 SYGVQD, per germline (reference sequence). The CDR3 is CASRPPWLAGAWETQYF. The CDR3 DNA is TGCGCCAGCAGACCCCCCTGGCTAGCGGGAGCATGGGAGACCCAGTACTTC.

The rearrangement links TRBV28 to TRBJ2-1; 8 nucleotides align to TRBD2. There are 17 residues in the CDR3. Germline V gene sequence: CDR1 MDHEN, CDR2 SYDVKM. The V segment lost 4 bases and the J segment 4 bases; nucleotides outside the gene matches: 12. This chain's CDR3 is CASSSPPSGSRYNEQFF. In DNA, the CDR3 is TGTGCCAGCAGTTCCCCCCCCAGCGGGAGCCGTTACAATGAGCAGTTCTTC.

The chain links TRBV28 to TRBJ2-7, with D possibly TRBD1 on 6 matching bases. The V and J ends lost 7 bases and 9 bases respectively, with 19 bases between them. The germline CDR1 and CDR2 sequences are MDHEN and SYDVKM. This CDR3 comprises 13 residues. As DNA, the CDR3 is TGTGCCAGCAATCCGGGTACAGGGTATGGGCAGTACTTC. Residues: CASNPGTGYGQYF.

The chain couples TRBV6-6 to TRBJ1-2; 9 nucleotides agree with TRBD1. The CDR3 sequence is 13 residues long. Looked up from germline, CDR1 is MNHNY and CDR2 is SVGAGI (reference sequence). After removal of 7 bases from V and 8 bases from J, the junction contained 8 bases not matched to a gene. CDR3 region: CASTEQGARGYTF. The CDR3 coding sequence is TGTGCCAGCACCGAACAGGGGGCTCGAGGCTACACCTTC.